Below, 9 T cell receptor beta chains from the same sample are listed, as sequenced in a study of blood T cell repertoires in COVID-19. The table came from immunoSEQ multiplex PCR; TCRdb's copy has only in-frame clones and leaves some out. The sample shows about 86,000 clones, roughly four fifths of them seen only once. The sequenced sample was peripheral blood. Receptor source: a woman at least 80 years old with acute or convalescent COVID-19.

CDR3 nucleotide sequence: TGTGCCAGCAGCTTAGACGGGACTAGCACAGATACGCAGTATTTT. It is translated as CASSLDGTSTDTQYF. The rearrangement links TRBV7-6 to TRBJ2-3, with D perhaps TRBD2 (6 bases). Per the germline V gene, CDR1 is SGHVS and CDR2 is FNYEAQ. Trimming shortened V by 1 base and J by 0 bases, and 8 bases separated the two germline ends. The CDR3 has 15 residues.

In regard to this clone: Other DNA sequences in this sample translate to the same CDR3. The rearrangement joins TRBV6-5 to TRBJ1-1; no firm D call. CDR3 size: 12 residues. The V gene lost 6 bases and the J gene lost 1 base, with 6 bases spanning the gap. Germline V lookup: CDR1 MNHEY, CDR2 SVGAGI. The CDR3 DNA follows: TGTGCCAGCAGCTCGGGGAACACTGAAGCTTTCTTT. Its protein is CASSSGNTEAFF.

The chain combines TRBV10-1 with TRBJ2-7, with TRBD1 matching over 12 bases. CDR1 WNHNN and CDR2 SYGVQD come from the germline V gene (reference sequence). The CDR3 spans 15 residues. J was trimmed by 5 bases and V by 5 bases; bases with no gene match: 7. CDR3 sequence (DNA): TGCGCCAGCAGTCGATCCGGGACAGGGGGCCACGAGCAGTACTTC. Translated: CASSRSGTGGHEQYF.

V is TRBV7-2 and J is TRBJ1-1; D unclear. Trimming shortened V by 5 bases and J by 11 bases, and 12 bases separated the two germline ends. Germline V gene data show CDR1 as SGHTA and CDR2 as FQGNSA. The CDR3 covers 11 residues. The CDR3 sequence is CASSITPGAFF. The DNA for the CDR3 is TGTGCCAGCAGCATAACCCCCGGTGCTTTCTTT.

The genes are TRBV15 and TRBJ1-2; no definite D call. Germline-derived CDR1 and CDR2 are LNHNV and YYDKDF (reference sequence). V was trimmed by 0 bases and J by 2 bases, leaving 7 bases between them. CDR3 length: 14 residues. For the CDR3, the DNA is TGTGCCACCAGCAGAGATGTCGGGAACTATGGCTACACCTTC. This gives the protein CATSRDVGNYGYTF.

DNA of the CDR3: TGTGCCAGCAGCTCCCGCGGGGCAGGGAACACCGGGGAGCTGTTTTTT. Translation: CASSSRGAGNTGELFF. The chain has TRBV11-1 and TRBJ2-2; TRBD2 is a possible D gene (6 bases). The V end lost 4 bases, the J end lost 1 base, and 13 bases lay between the germline ends. CDR1 and CDR2 (germline): SGHAT, FQDESV (reference sequence). The CDR3 is made up of 16 amino acids. The full variable domain, with the rest looked up from reference TRBV11-1 and TRBJ2-2, is EAEVAQSPRYKITEKSQAVAFWCDPISGHATLYWYRQILGQGPELLVQFQDESVVDDSQLPKDRFSAERLKGVDSTLKIQPAELGDSAMYLCASSSRGAGNTGELFFGEGSRLTVL.

The rearrangement uses TRBV12-5 and TRBJ2-7, with 10 nucleotides matching TRBD1. The CDR3 totals 15 residues. Per germline, CDR1 LGHNT and CDR2 FRNRAP. V trimming: 5 bases; J trimming: 6 bases; junction bases outside the gene matches: 10. CDR3: CASGLLGTGAGEQYF. The CDR3 region has the DNA TGTGCTAGTGGTCTGCTGGGGACAGGGGCAGGCGAGCAGTACTTC.

The rearrangement uses TRBV11-2 and TRBJ2-1, with D maybe TRBD2 (6 bases). The germline gives CDR1 SGHAT, CDR2 FQNNGV. The CDR3 is 16 amino acids. V was cut by 1 base and J by 5 bases, with 15 bases left in between. This chain's CDR3 is CASSLGLGGFDNEQFF. DNA for the CDR3: TGTGCCAGCAGCTTAGGATTGGGGGGTTTCGACAATGAGCAGTTCTTC.

The CDR3 loop is CASSLDPGTNSPLHF. The CDR3 bases are TGCGCCAGCAGCTTGGATCCGGGTACTAATTCACCCCTCCACTTT. The chain links TRBV5-1 to TRBJ1-6; D call uncertain. The CDR3 has 15 residues. Germline V gene sequence: CDR1 SGHRS, CDR2 YFSETQ. Trimming shortened V by 0 bases and J by 6 bases, and 10 bases separated the two germline ends.